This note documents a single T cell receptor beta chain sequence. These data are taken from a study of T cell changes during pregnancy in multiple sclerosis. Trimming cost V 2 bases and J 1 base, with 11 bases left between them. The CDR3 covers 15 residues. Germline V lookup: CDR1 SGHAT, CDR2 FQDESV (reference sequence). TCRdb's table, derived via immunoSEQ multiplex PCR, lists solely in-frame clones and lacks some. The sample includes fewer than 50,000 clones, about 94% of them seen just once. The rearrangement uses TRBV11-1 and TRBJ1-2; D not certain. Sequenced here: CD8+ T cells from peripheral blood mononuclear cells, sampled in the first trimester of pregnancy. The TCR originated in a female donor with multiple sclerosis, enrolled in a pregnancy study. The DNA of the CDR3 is TGTGCCAGCAGCTTATCCCCAGGAAGTAACTATGGCTACACCTTC. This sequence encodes CASSLSPGSNYGYTF.